Each of the 28 T cell receptor beta chains below was sequenced from the same sample in a study of blood T cell repertoires in COVID-19 (TCRdb year 2020). The library was obtained by the immunoSEQ multiplex PCR assay. TCRdb re-hosts the immuneACCESS table, in-frame sequences only. Its copies lack some clones; in the studies checked, an unresolved V gene accounts for under half of them, and the cause for the rest is not known. The sample has about 170,000 clones on record, less than 90% of them singletons. Together, the top ten hold about 14% of the sample. The sample taken for sequencing was peripheral blood. The source of these receptors is a woman aged 70-85 years with COVID-19, enrolled during active disease.

CDR3 sequence: CASSYSPTGYGYTF. The CDR3 bases are TGTGCCAGCAGTTACTCTCCCACAGGGTATGGCTACACCTTC. This chain connects TRBV6-5 to TRBJ1-2; weak D call: TRBD1 (6 bases). The CDR3 has 14 amino acids. V lost 0 bases and J 5 bases, leaving 10 bases between the germline ends. Germline loops: CDR1 MNHEY, CDR2 SVGAGI.

The chain links TRBV4-1 to TRBJ2-1; D is perhaps TRBD2 (6 bases). This CDR3 has 16 residues. Per germline, CDR1 MGHRA and CDR2 YSYEKL. V was shortened by 3 bases and J by 0 bases, with 12 bases between the two germline ends. CDR3 protein: CASSQGTGDSYNEQFF. The CDR3 bases are TGCGCCAGCAGCCAGGGGACGGGGGACTCCTACAATGAGCAGTTCTTC.

This clone was seen a handful of times. The chain uses TRBV12-3 or TRBV12-4 and TRBJ1-2; D gene ambiguous. V lost 5 bases and J lost 6, with 13 bases in between. The CDR3 runs 13 residues. CDR3 sequence reads: CASSRRASHGYTF. In DNA, the CDR3 is TGTGCCAGCAGTAGGAGGGCATCCCATGGCTACACCTTC.

This clone has a handful of counts. The chain has TRBV27 and TRBJ1-1; 7 bases line up with TRBD1. CDR3 length: 13 amino acids. CDR1 is MNHEY and CDR2 is SMNVEV in the germline V gene (reference sequence). V trimming: 5 bases; J trimming: 5 bases; junction bases outside the gene matches: 5. The CDR3 region has the DNA TGTGCCAGCAGTCTCACAGGGGTTACTGAAGCTTTCTTT. This sequence encodes CASSLTGVTEAFF.

The chain joins TRBV10-1 to TRBJ2-7, with 11 bases aligning to TRBD1. V shed 3 bases and J 4 bases; nucleotides not matched to a gene: 2. From germline, CDR1 is WNHNN and CDR2 SYGVQD (reference sequence). This CDR3 is 14 amino acids long. The CDR3 spells CASSEGQGAYEQYF. In nucleotides, the CDR3 is TGCGCCAGCAGTGAAGGACAGGGGGCATACGAGCAGTACTTC.

The chain recombines TRBV27 with TRBJ2-6; 8 positions match TRBD1. The CDR3 covers 16 residues. V shed 3 bases and J 2 bases; nucleotides not matched to a gene: 3. Germline V lookup: CDR1 MNHEY, CDR2 SMNVEV (reference sequence). Here the CDR3 reads CASSFQGATGANVLTF. The CDR3 nucleotides read TGTGCCAGCAGTTTCCAGGGGGCTACTGGGGCCAACGTCCTGACTTTC.

J is TRBJ2-3 and V is TRBV19; 8 positions match TRBD1. Germline V gene sequence: CDR1 LNHDA, CDR2 SQIVND (reference sequence). Germline trimming cut 5 bases from V and 7 bases from J; bases unmatched to any gene: 5. CDR3 length equals 13 residues. Here the CDR3 reads CASSADRGNTQYF. The CDR3 DNA sequence: TGTGCCAGTAGTGCCGACAGGGGTAATACGCAGTATTTT.

V usage is TRBV6-2 or TRBV6-3 and J usage is TRBJ2-7, with 11 bases fitting TRBD1. There are 19 residues in the CDR3. Unmatched junction bases numbered 20, after V lost 5 bases and J lost 5 bases. Per the germline V gene, CDR1 is MNHEY and CDR2 is SVGEGT. The chain's CDR3 is CASSPGGTGGTYYRNEQYF. The CDR3 nucleotides read TGTGCCAGCAGTCCGGGAGGGACAGGGGGTACTTACTACCGGAACGAGCAGTACTTC.

This clone appeared a few times. The CDR3 here is CATSSRETKNIQYF. The CDR3 DNA is TGTGCCACCAGCAGCCGGGAAACCAAAAACATTCAGTACTTC. The J gene is TRBJ2-4, the V gene TRBV15; D may be TRBD2 (5 bases). Trimming removed 3 bases from V and 2 bases from J, with 8 bases in between. The CDR3 loop spans 14 amino acids. Germline V gives CDR1 LNHNV, CDR2 YYDKDF (reference sequence).

Written as DNA, the CDR3 is TGTGCCAGCAGCCCCCGGGGGAAGGATACGCAGTATTTT. Amino acid sequence: CASSPRGKDTQYF. The genes are TRBV6-6 and TRBJ2-3; a weak D match, TRBD2 (6 bases). Trimming took off 6 bases at V and 6 bases at J, with 13 bases between the two ends. Germline V gene lookup returns CDR1 MNHNY and CDR2 SVGAGI (reference sequence). The CDR3 loop spans 13 amino acids.

The V and J genes are TRBV12-3 or TRBV12-4 and TRBJ2-2, with D hard to call. CDR3 length: 11 residues. V was shortened by 7 bases and J by 5 bases, with 5 bases between the two germline ends. The CDR3 here is CASTRTGELFF. The CDR3 DNA reads TGTGCCAGCACCCGGACCGGGGAGCTGTTTTTT.

The V gene is TRBV2, the J gene TRBJ1-2; unclear D gene. Trimming removed 4 bases at V and 3 bases at J, with 9 bases between. Germline-derived CDR1 and CDR2 are SNHLY and FYNNEI. There are 13 residues in the CDR3. The CDR3 DNA is TGTGCCAGCAGTGTCCAGCGATACTATGGCTACACCTTC. Translated, it gives CASSVQRYYGYTF.

The CDR3 loop reads CATSPQTSGTEAFF. CDR3 DNA: TGTGCCACCAGCCCTCAGACATCTGGTACTGAAGCTTTCTTT. The chain employs TRBV15 and TRBJ1-1; D unclear. The V gene lost 5 bases and the J gene lost 5 bases, with 15 bases spanning the gap. Germline CDR1 reads LNHNV; CDR2 reads YYDKDF (reference sequence). The CDR3 has 14 amino acids.

The chain joins TRBV29-1 to TRBJ2-5; D might be TRBD2 (6 bases). Deletions cut 4 bases from V and 3 bases from J, with 18 bases between. CDR3 size: 15 residues. CDR1 and CDR2 (germline): SQVTM, ANQGSEA. The DNA for the CDR3 is TGCAGCGTTGGTTATGGGACTCCGGTTAAAGAGACCCAGTACTTC. Amino acid sequence: CSVGYGTPVKETQYF.

The chain combines TRBV14 with TRBJ1-1; D gene uncertain. V lost 4 bases, J lost 5 bases, and 11 bases lay in between. Germline loops: CDR1 SGHDN, CDR2 FVKESK. The CDR3 runs 13 residues. The chain's CDR3 is CASSPRFRTEAFF. In DNA, the CDR3 is TGTGCCAGCAGCCCCAGGTTTCGGACTGAAGCTTTCTTT.

The chain carries TRBV10-3 and TRBJ1-2; tentatively, D is TRBD1 (6 bases). Germline V gene lookup returns CDR1 ENHRY and CDR2 SYGVKD. The V end lost 2 bases, the J end lost 3 bases, and 19 bases lay between the germline ends. The CDR3 contains 17 residues. The DNA for the CDR3 is TGTGCCATCAGTGAGCCCTTAAATCGGACAGAGGACTATGGCTACACCTTC. Translated, it gives CAISEPLNRTEDYGYTF.

The chain couples TRBV19 to TRBJ2-5; D is unclear. Germline lookup yields CDR1 LNHDA and CDR2 SQIVND (reference sequence). V lost 5 bases and J lost 7, with 11 bases in between. This CDR3 contains 12 residues. DNA of the CDR3: TGTGCCAGTAGTGTCAAAACCGGGACCCAGTACTTC. Its protein product is CASSVKTGTQYF. The variable domain in full, completed from reference TRBV19 and TRBJ2-5, reads DGGITQSPKYLFRKEGQNVTLSCEQNLNHDAMYWYRQDPGQGLRLIYYSQIVNDFQKGDIAEGYSVSREKKESFPLTVTSAQKNPTAFYLCASSVKTGTQYFGPGTRLLVL.

CDR3 nucleotide sequence: TGTGCCAGCAGCCATTGGACAGGGGGCCAAGAGACCCAGTACTTC. Encoded protein: CASSHWTGGQETQYF. This sequence joins TRBV7-9 and TRBJ2-5, with TRBD1 identical over 10 bases. The CDR3 has 15 residues. With V trimmed by 5 bases and J by 1 base, 4 bases remained unmatched. Germline-derived CDR1 and CDR2 are SEHNR and FQNEAQ (reference sequence).

V and J are TRBV5-5 and TRBJ2-1; tentative D call: TRBD1 (5 bases). Germline V gives CDR1 SGHKS, CDR2 YYEKEE (reference sequence). V was trimmed by 0 bases and J by 7 bases, leaving 11 bases between them. The CDR3 is made up of 14 amino acids. The CDR3 sequence: CASSLVWGVNEQFF. Here the CDR3 DNA reads TGTGCCAGCAGCTTGGTTTGGGGCGTGAATGAGCAGTTCTTC.

The V and J genes are TRBV7-2 and TRBJ2-1; D is uncertain. Germline assignment: CDR1 SGHTA and CDR2 FQGNSA. The CDR3 is made up of 13 amino acids. Trimming cost V 1 base and J 6 bases, with 7 bases left between them. The CDR3 loop reads CASSLGAFNEQFF. CDR3 in DNA: TGTGCCAGCAGCTTAGGTGCGTTCAATGAGCAGTTCTTC.

The rearrangement joins TRBV28 to TRBJ2-1; TRBD2 might be the D (5 bases). V shed 2 bases and J shed 8 bases, with 13 bases lying between them. From germline, CDR1 is MDHEN and CDR2 SYDVKM. The length of the CDR3 is 14 residues. CDR3 sequence: CASSLGPGRYEQFF. DNA for the CDR3: TGTGCCAGCAGTTTAGGGCCGGGAAGGTATGAGCAGTTCTTC.

This chain connects TRBV19 to TRBJ1-1, with unresolved D. The CDR3 contains 13 residues. V lost 1 base to trimming and J lost 3 bases, with 6 bases between them. CDR1 LNHDA and CDR2 SQIVND come from the germline V gene (reference sequence). CDR3 residues: CASSIARDTEAFF. CDR3 nucleotide sequence: TGTGCCAGTAGTATAGCTCGGGACACTGAAGCTTTCTTT.

The chain carries TRBV27 and TRBJ2-7; tentative D call: TRBD1 (6 bases). Germline CDR1 and CDR2: MNHEY and SMNVEV (reference sequence). The CDR3 runs 13 residues. V was pared by 0 bases and J by 6 bases, with 9 bases between. The CDR3 spells CASSLSRDTEQYF. Written as DNA, the CDR3 is TGTGCCAGCAGTTTATCCCGGGACACCGAGCAGTACTTC.

This chain links TRBV28 with TRBJ2-1, with 8 bases aligning to TRBD1. This CDR3 has 15 amino acids. Germline assignment: CDR1 MDHEN and CDR2 SYDVKM. The junction had 5 bases not matched to a gene; V was cut back by 1 base and J by 6 bases. The CDR3 coding sequence is TGTGCCAGCAGTTTATTCAGGGGGCTTCGCAATGAGCAGTTCTTC. It translates to CASSLFRGLRNEQFF.

This sequence joins TRBV5-4 and TRBJ2-5; 10 bases fit TRBD2. The V and J ends lost 4 bases and 5 bases, in that order; junction bases with no gene match: 8. The CDR3 length is 15 residues. Per the germline V gene, CDR1 is SGHNT and CDR2 is YYREEE (reference sequence). The CDR3 DNA sequence: TGTGCCAGCAGCAACCTAGCGGGAGTAGGGGAGACCCAGTACTTC. It is translated as CASSNLAGVGETQYF.

V and J are TRBV2 and TRBJ1-5; 11 bases match TRBD1. Germline CDR1 reads SNHLY; CDR2 reads FYNNEI. V was clipped by 1 base and J by 6 bases; unmatched bases: 5. The CDR3 loop spans 16 amino acids. CDR3 DNA: TGTGCCAGCAGTGAAGTGGACAGGGGGCAGTTTCAGCCCCAGCATTTT. Protein: CASSEVDRGQFQPQHF.

The rearrangement joins TRBV27 to TRBJ1-3, with D tentatively TRBD1 (6 bases). V lost 5 bases to trimming and J lost 4 bases, with 12 bases between them. The CDR3 is made up of 14 amino acids. Germline CDR1 reads MNHEY; CDR2 reads SMNVEV (reference sequence). The CDR3: CASSLQGNGNTIYF. In DNA form, the CDR3 reads TGTGCCAGCAGTCTACAGGGAAACGGAAACACCATATATTTT.

This chain links TRBV18 with TRBJ2-2; D gene uncertain. This CDR3 spans 15 amino acids. In germline, CDR1 is KGHSH, CDR2 LQKENI. The V gene lost 3 bases and the J gene lost 8 bases, with 16 bases spanning the gap. The CDR3 sequence is CASSPVGFAAGELFF. The DNA for the CDR3 is TGTGCCAGCTCACCGGTCGGTTTCGCAGCGGGGGAGCTGTTTTTT.